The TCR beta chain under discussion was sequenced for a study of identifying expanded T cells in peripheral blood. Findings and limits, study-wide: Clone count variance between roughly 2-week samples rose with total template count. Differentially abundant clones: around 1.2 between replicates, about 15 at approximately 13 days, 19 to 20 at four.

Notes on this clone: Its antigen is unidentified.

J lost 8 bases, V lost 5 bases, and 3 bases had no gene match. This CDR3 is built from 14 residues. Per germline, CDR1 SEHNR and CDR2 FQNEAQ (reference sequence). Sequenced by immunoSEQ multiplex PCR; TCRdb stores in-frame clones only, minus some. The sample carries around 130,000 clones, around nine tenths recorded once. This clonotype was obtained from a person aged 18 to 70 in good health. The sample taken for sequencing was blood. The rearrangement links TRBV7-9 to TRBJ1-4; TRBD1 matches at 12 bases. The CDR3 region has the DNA TGTGCCAGCAGCCGGGACAGGGGGCAGGAAAAACTGTTTTTT. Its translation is CASSRDRGQEKLFF.